The 26 T cell receptor beta chains in this list originate from one sample, sequenced in a study of shared clonotypes between healthy human individuals. Sequencing used immunoSEQ multiplex PCR; TCRdb keeps in-frame clones, though not all of them. The sample consists of around 500,000 clones, 70% to 80% of them appearing once. Material: PBMCs. These receptors all come from a woman aged 40 to 49 in good health. Some clones in this sample may be carry-over from other donors' samples.

V is TRBV5-8 and J is TRBJ1-4, with D unclear. From germline, CDR1 is SGHTS and CDR2 YDEGEE. The V and J ends lost 3 bases and 4 bases respectively, with 19 bases between them. There are 17 residues in the CDR3. Here the CDR3 DNA reads TGTGCCAGCAGCTCCTATTTTACATACGCGGGTAATGAAAAACTGTTTTTT. Translated, it gives CASSSYFTYAGNEKLFF.

The chain is built from TRBV14 and TRBJ1-1, with no clear D. V was shortened by 4 bases and J by 3 bases, with 18 bases between the two germline ends. The CDR3 spans 16 residues. Germline CDR1 reads SGHDN; CDR2 reads FVKESK. The CDR3 DNA reads as TGTGCCAGCAGCCCCGGAAAGAGTTGGGGAGACACTGAAGCTTTCTTT. It translates to CASSPGKSWGDTEAFF.

The V gene is TRBV13, the J gene TRBJ2-7; tentatively, D is TRBD2 (6 bases). CDR3 length: 15 residues. Trimming took 5 bases from V and 7 from J, leaving 21 bases between them. The germline V gene has CDR1 PRHDT and CDR2 FYEKMQ (reference sequence). The CDR3 loop reads CASSRGTPFSFEQYF. CDR3 bases: TGTGCCAGCAGCCGCGGGACGCCATTTTCGTTTGAGCAGTACTTC.

The chain recombines TRBV19 with TRBJ2-1; D tentatively reads TRBD1 or TRBD2 (5 bases each). The CDR3 loop spans 16 amino acids. V shed 3 bases and J shed 4 bases, with 16 bases lying between them. The germline gives CDR1 LNHDA, CDR2 SQIVND (reference sequence). The CDR3 loop reads CASSILQGGGYNEQFF. The CDR3 nucleotides are TGTGCCAGTAGTATTCTCCAGGGCGGAGGTTACAATGAGCAGTTCTTC.

The chain joins TRBV28 to TRBJ1-5; tentatively, D is TRBD1 (6 bases). V lost 6 bases to trimming and J lost 0 bases, with 12 bases between them. CDR1 is MDHEN and CDR2 is SYDVKM in the germline V gene. This CDR3 has 15 amino acids. The CDR3 spells CASRRGGGSNQPQHF. DNA of the CDR3: TGTGCCAGCAGAAGGGGAGGGGGTAGCAATCAGCCCCAGCATTTT. Full variable domain (missing parts from reference TRBV28 and TRBJ1-5): DVKVTQSSRYLVKRTGEKVFLECVQDMDHENMFWYRQDPGLGLRLIYFSYDVKMKEKGDIPEGYSVSREKKERFSLILESASTNQTSMYLCASRRGGGSNQPQHFGDGTRLSIL.

This chain uses TRBV19 with TRBJ1-5; the D is unclear. V was pared by 10 bases and J by 3 bases, with 22 bases between. CDR1 is LNHDA and CDR2 is SQIVND in the germline V gene (reference sequence). This CDR3 comprises 16 residues. The chain's CDR3 is CATVDTLRATNQPQHF. The CDR3 DNA follows: TGTGCCACCGTAGATACGTTGCGGGCAACCAATCAGCCCCAGCATTTT.

The V and J genes are TRBV11-1 and TRBJ2-3; D not resolved. Trimming stripped 5 bases from V and 2 bases from J, with 11 bases between. The CDR3 covers 14 residues. CDR1 and CDR2 from the germline V gene are SGHAT and FQDESV (reference sequence). The CDR3 is CASSPPVDTDTQYF. CDR3 coding DNA: TGTGCCAGCAGCCCTCCTGTGGACACAGATACGCAGTATTTT.

The chain carries TRBV11-2 and TRBJ2-2, with D unclear. Germline lookup yields CDR1 SGHAT and CDR2 FQNNGV. V lost 6 bases and J 4 bases, leaving 12 bases between the germline ends. The CDR3 has 14 residues. The CDR3 sequence is CASSNRVSTGELFF. The CDR3 DNA reads as TGTGCCAGCAGTAATCGGGTTTCCACCGGGGAGCTGTTTTTT. The whole variable domain, filled in from reference TRBV11-2 and TRBJ2-2, reads EAGVAQSPRYKIIEKRQSVAFWCNPISGHATLYWYQQILGQGPKLLIQFQNNGVVDDSQLPKDRFSAERLKGVDSTLKIQPAKLEDSAVYLCASSNRVSTGELFFGEGSRLTVL.

The V and J genes are TRBV7-9 and TRBJ1-2, with no clear D. CDR3 length: 14 amino acids. Germline V CDR1 and CDR2: SEHNR, FQNEAQ (reference sequence). V shed 1 base and J shed 4 bases, with 10 bases lying between them. The DNA of the CDR3 is TGTGCCAGCAGCTTAGGGGTCCGCCCCTATGGCTACACCTTC. Translating it yields CASSLGVRPYGYTF.

This clone was recorded once. The rearrangement uses TRBV11-2 and TRBJ1-1; D is possibly TRBD1 (5 bases). Germline V gene data show CDR1 as SGHAT and CDR2 as FQNNGV. Trimming left V 6 bases short and J 0 bases short, with 11 bases between. This CDR3 comprises 14 residues. CDR3 nucleotide sequence: TGTGCCAGCAGGGCAAGCAGGGTGAACACTGAAGCTTTCTTT. It translates to CASRASRVNTEAFF.

The V gene is TRBV30, the J gene TRBJ1-6, with TRBD1 identical over 7 bases. CDR3 length: 14 residues. V shed 2 bases, J shed 7 bases, and the junction held 5 bases outside the gene matches. Germline V CDR1 and CDR2: GTSNPN, SVGIG (reference sequence). This CDR3 is CAWSWGTANSPLHF. CDR3 coding DNA: TGTGCCTGGAGTTGGGGGACAGCAAATTCACCCCTCCACTTT. The variable domain in full, completed from reference TRBV30 and TRBJ1-6, reads SQTIHQWPATLVQPVGSPLSLECTVEGTSNPNLYWYRQAAGRGLQLLFYSVGIGQISSEVPQNLSASRPQDRQFILSSKKLLLSDSGFYLCAWSWGTANSPLHFGNGTRLTVT.

The chain combines TRBV6-1 with TRBJ2-2; weak D call: TRBD2 (6 bases). V gave up 5 bases and J gave up 0 bases, with 10 bases separating them. Per the germline V gene, CDR1 is MNHNS and CDR2 is SASEGT. The CDR3 is 15 amino acids. CDR3 region: CASSPLAANTGELFF. The CDR3 region has the DNA TGTGCCAGCAGTCCACTAGCAGCGAACACCGGGGAGCTGTTTTTT.

A note on this clone: A junction end diverges from the germline sequence, so it may reflect a read error. The chain is built from TRBV7-2 and TRBJ1-2; tentatively, D is TRBD1 (6 bases). This CDR3 has 14 amino acids. CDR1 is SGHTA and CDR2 is FQGNSA in the germline V gene. DNA for the CDR3: TGTGCCGGCAGCCCCGGGGGGCAGAACTATGGCTACACCTTC. It is translated as CAGSPGGQNYGYTF. The full variable domain, its missing parts supplied by reference TRBV7-2 and TRBJ1-2, is GAGVSQSPSNKVTEKGKDVELRCDPISGHTALYWYRQSLGQGLEFLIYFQGNSAPDKSGLPSDRFSAERTGGSVSTLTIQRTQQEDSAVYLCAGSPGGQNYGYTFGSGTRLTVV.

This clone showed up many times. Distinct nucleotide sequences in the sample also encode this CDR3. The chain is built from TRBV2 and TRBJ1-1, with D unclear. V gave up 5 bases and J gave up 1 base, with 11 bases separating them. The CDR3 is made up of 14 amino acids. Germline values: CDR1 SNHLY, CDR2 FYNNEI. The CDR3 nucleotides read TGTGCCAGCAGTCCTCGGACGGGGAACACTGAAGCTTTCTTT. This encodes CASSPRTGNTEAFF.

This chain uses TRBV19 with TRBJ2-2, with D possibly matching TRBD2 (6 bases). Germline CDR1 LNHDA, CDR2 SQIVND (reference sequence). V was clipped by 5 bases and J by 7 bases, with 17 bases between them. The CDR3 consists of 15 residues. The CDR3 nucleotides are TGTGCCAGTAGTCTTGGGGGACTCCCCGGCGGGGAGCTGTTTTTT. Encoded protein: CASSLGGLPGGELFF.

The J gene is TRBJ1-2, the V gene TRBV19; the match to TRBD1 covers 10 bases. The CDR3 has 15 amino acids. CDR1 is LNHDA and CDR2 is SQIVND in the germline V gene (reference sequence). V was pared by 0 bases and J by 6 bases, with 4 bases of the junction left unmatched. This CDR3 is CASSIESGTGDGYTF. The CDR3 nucleotides read TGTGCCAGTAGTATAGAGAGCGGGACAGGGGATGGCTACACCTTC. Full variable domain (remainder filled in from reference TRBV19 and TRBJ1-2): DGGITQSPKYLFRKEGQNVTLSCEQNLNHDAMYWYRQDPGQGLRLIYYSQIVNDFQKGDIAEGYSVSREKKESFPLTVTSAQKNPTAFYLCASSIESGTGDGYTFGSGTRLTVV.

V usage is TRBV29-1 and J usage is TRBJ2-7; no firm D call. The CDR3 runs 13 residues. Trimming took off 7 bases at V and 3 bases at J, with 16 bases between the two ends. Per the germline V gene, CDR1 is SQVTM and CDR2 is ANQGSEA. CDR3 residues: CSALSSNGYEQYF. In nucleotides, the CDR3 is TGCAGCGCCCTTAGTAGTAACGGCTACGAGCAGTACTTC.

This clone was seen once. The chain links TRBV28 to TRBJ2-3; no clear D gene. The CDR3 contains 12 residues. Trimming pared 5 bases from V and 2 bases from J, leaving 5 bases between. CDR1 and CDR2 from the germline V gene are MDHEN and SYDVKM. The CDR3 region is CASSHATDTQYF. CDR3 DNA sequence: TGTGCCAGCAGTCACGCCACAGATACGCAGTATTTT. Full variable domain (remainder filled in from reference TRBV28 and TRBJ2-3): DVKVTQSSRYLVKRTGEKVFLECVQDMDHENMFWYRQDPGLGLRLIYFSYDVKMKEKGDIPEGYSVSREKKERFSLILESASTNQTSMYLCASSHATDTQYFGPGTRLTVL.

The rearrangement links TRBV4-1 to TRBJ2-2, with 7 bases identical to TRBD2. Germline trimming cut 3 bases from V and 2 bases from J; bases unmatched to any gene: 9. The CDR3 has 17 residues. Germline lookup yields CDR1 MGHRA and CDR2 YSYEKL. CDR3 sequence: CASSHSGGSKNTGELFF. In DNA form, the CDR3 reads TGCGCCAGCAGCCATTCGGGGGGAAGCAAAAACACCGGGGAGCTGTTTTTT.

The chain joins TRBV5-1 to TRBJ2-7; D is unresolved. Between the trimmed V and J ends, which lost 3 bases and 4 bases, there was a span of 8 bases. This CDR3 contains 12 residues. Germline V gene sequence: CDR1 SGHRS, CDR2 YFSETQ. For the CDR3, the DNA is TGCGCCAGCAGCTCTTGGGCATACGAGCAGTACTTC. This sequence encodes CASSSWAYEQYF.

The chain couples TRBV27 to TRBJ1-1; weak D call: TRBD1 (6 bases). There are 13 residues in the CDR3. CDR1 and CDR2 from the germline V gene are MNHEY and SMNVEV (reference sequence). The V and J ends lost 0 bases and 10 bases respectively, with 12 bases between them. CDR3 protein: CASSLSRTAGAFF. The CDR3 DNA reads TGTGCCAGCAGTTTATCGAGGACAGCTGGAGCTTTCTTT.

The chain employs TRBV28 and TRBJ1-2, with D possibly matching TRBD1 (6 bases). CDR3 length equals 12 residues. Germline CDR1 MDHEN, CDR2 SYDVKM. V lost 7 bases to trimming and J lost 6 bases, with 12 bases between them. The CDR3 coding sequence is TGTGCCAGCAAAGGACAGTACGATGGCTACACCTTC. It translates to CASKGQYDGYTF.

This sequence joins TRBV29-1 and TRBJ2-7, with 11 bases identical to TRBD1. CDR1 is SQVTM and CDR2 is ANQGSEA in the germline V gene. This CDR3 has 14 amino acids. V gave up 6 bases and J gave up 1 base; unmatched junction bases: 5. The CDR3, as DNA: TGCAGCGTCTTTGGGACAGGGGGATCCTACGAGCAGTACTTC. It codes for CSVFGTGGSYEQYF.

V gene TRBV4-3 combines with J gene TRBJ2-3, with D unclear. Germline-derived CDR1 and CDR2 are LGHNA and YSLEER. The CDR3 has 15 residues. Trimming pared 4 bases from V and 0 bases from J, leaving 11 bases between. CDR3: CASSPSESSTDTQYF. The CDR3 DNA is TGCGCCAGCAGCCCAAGTGAGTCTAGCACAGATACGCAGTATTTT.

The rearrangement links TRBV12-5 to TRBJ2-3, with D perhaps matching TRBD2 (5 bases). V was clipped by 5 bases and J by 5 bases, with 11 bases between them. Looked up from germline, CDR1 is LGHNT and CDR2 is FRNRAP. The CDR3 contains 13 residues. The CDR3 reads CASGLTGVDTQYF. The CDR3 DNA is TGTGCTAGTGGTCTTACCGGGGTAGATACGCAGTATTTT.

This clone was detected only a few times. This chain links TRBV30 with TRBJ2-7; D not resolved. CDR1 is GTSNPN and CDR2 is SVGIG in the germline V gene (reference sequence). The CDR3 has 14 residues. V gave up 2 bases and J gave up 0 bases, with 11 bases separating them. CDR3 DNA sequence: TGTGCCTGGAGTTACAGTATGAGCTCCTACGAGCAGTACTTC. Residues: CAWSYSMSSYEQYF.